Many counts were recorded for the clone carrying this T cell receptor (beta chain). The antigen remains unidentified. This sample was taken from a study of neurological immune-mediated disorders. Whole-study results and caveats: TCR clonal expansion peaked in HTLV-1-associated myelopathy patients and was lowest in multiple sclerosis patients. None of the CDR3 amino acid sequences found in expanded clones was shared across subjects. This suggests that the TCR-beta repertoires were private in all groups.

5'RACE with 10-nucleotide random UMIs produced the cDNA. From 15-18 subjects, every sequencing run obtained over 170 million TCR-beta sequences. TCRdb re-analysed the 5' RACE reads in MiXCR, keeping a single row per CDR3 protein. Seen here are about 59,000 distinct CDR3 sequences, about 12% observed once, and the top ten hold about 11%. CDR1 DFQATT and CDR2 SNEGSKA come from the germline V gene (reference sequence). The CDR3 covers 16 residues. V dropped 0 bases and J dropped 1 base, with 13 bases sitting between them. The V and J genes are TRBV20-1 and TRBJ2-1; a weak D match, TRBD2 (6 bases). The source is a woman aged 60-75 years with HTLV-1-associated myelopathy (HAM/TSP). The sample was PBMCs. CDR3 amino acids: CSARDRSGVSYNEQFF. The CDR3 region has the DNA TGCAGTGCTAGAGATCGTTCGGGAGTGTCCTACAATGAGCAGTTCTTC.